This T cell receptor beta chain came from a study of T cell responses to AZD1222 COVID-19 vaccine (TCRdb year 2021). Regarding the study in general: AZD1222 recipients with second doses at about 4 weeks or about 12 weeks were pooled, because spike-specific TCR depth and breadth did not differ between schedules. A total of 233 trial participants underwent TCR sequencing, of whom more than 200 had received two doses of AZD1222 and about 25 had received two doses of the MenACWY control vaccine. Enrollment into the trials was organized by age into subgroups of 18-55, 56-69 and 70-plus years, and those subgroups contained about 150, 27 and 61 TCR-sequenced participants, respectively. On the study overall, not on this receptor specifically: Vaccine-associated CD4 TCRs spanned the whole spike protein, with dominant responses in regions 160-218 and 743-854. The 56-69-year group was small, and its depth increase did not reach significance, likely because of low power. Participants were mostly white British and included more females than males, and it was suggested by the authors that clonal diversity may have been underestimated. Conclusions about previously exposed vaccinees are limited, since just 6 or 7 AZD1222 recipients were seropositive for SARS-CoV-2 at baseline. Spike-specific TCR breadth and depth rose significantly after two AZD1222 doses compared with day 0 and with MenACWY recipients. Nearly half of unique spike-specific TCRs reportedly recognized epitopes outside regions mutated in the B.1.351 and B.1.1.7 variants. Because no samples from the day 14 peak response were available, repertoires could be characterized only after the peak T cell response.

Remarks on this clone: Which antigen it targets is not known. No base-level quality is on record; no much larger clone is a single base apart.

The CDR3 regions of human TCRbeta chains were analyzed by immunosequencing. As for how the authors treated the data: TCRs in the repertoires were compared against a reference library of SARS-CoV-2-specific TCRs that had been generated with the MIRA antigen-specificity platform. Breadth was defined as the fraction of unique TCRs that were SARS-CoV-2-associated. Depth was defined as the fraction of total T cells that were SARS-CoV-2-associated. Using the MIRA data, every spike-specific TCR was mapped to the spike region that the TCR reacted to and assigned to either a CD4 or a CD8 class. Log10-transformed breadth and depth values were compared by one-way ANOVA with Sidak's multiple comparisons tests. As stored in TCRdb, this immuneACCESS dataset retains in-frame rearrangements with V and J assigned. A fraction of the clones does not appear; measured against another copy, unresolved V genes explain less than half of the discrepancy, and the remainder lacks a known reason. Clonal size and the V and J genes are those of that table, whereas D and trimming came from the DNA. Across this sample there are about 170,000 clones, with 85% to 90% seen only once. The ten largest clones take up about 6.9% of the sample.

The CDR3 covers 17 residues, taking in both the cysteine and the phenylalanine. The kept DNA is CDR3 alone, 51 bases in frame from the first base. The sample's time point label, in plain terms: baseline before first vaccination. Vaccinee samples came from UK trials COV001 and COV002, including a single-blind randomized controlled phase 2/3 trial of AZD1222 (ChAdOx1 nCoV-19) in healthy adults. For TCRbeta chain sequencing, PBMC samples from trial participants were taken at day 0 and at day 28 after the second dose. The chain uses TRBV21-1 and TRBJ2-2; the table's D call TRBD1 went unverified against the DNA. TRBV21-1 is classified as a pseudogene. The material sequenced was peripheral blood, taken on day 0 of AZD1222 vaccination. This TCR derives from an adult in good health. CDR3 loop: CASSKRAGTGKSGELFF. The DNA is TGTGCCAGCAGCAAAAGGGCCGGGACAGGGAAGAGCGGGGAGCTGTTTTTT.